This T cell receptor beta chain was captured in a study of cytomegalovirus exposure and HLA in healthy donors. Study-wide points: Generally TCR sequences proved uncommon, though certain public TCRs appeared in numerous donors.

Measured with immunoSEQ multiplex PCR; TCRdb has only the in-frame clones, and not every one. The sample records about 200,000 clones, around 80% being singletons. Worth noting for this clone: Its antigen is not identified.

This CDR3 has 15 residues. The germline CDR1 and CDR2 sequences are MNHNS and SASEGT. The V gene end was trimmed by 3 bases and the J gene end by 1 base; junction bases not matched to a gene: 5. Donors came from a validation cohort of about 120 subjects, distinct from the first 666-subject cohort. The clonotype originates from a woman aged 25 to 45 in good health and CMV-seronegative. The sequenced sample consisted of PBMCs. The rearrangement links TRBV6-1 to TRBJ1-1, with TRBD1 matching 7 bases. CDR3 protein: CASSEGTAKNTEAFF. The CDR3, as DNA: TGTGCCAGCAGTGAGGGGACAGCTAAGAACACTGAAGCTTTCTTT.